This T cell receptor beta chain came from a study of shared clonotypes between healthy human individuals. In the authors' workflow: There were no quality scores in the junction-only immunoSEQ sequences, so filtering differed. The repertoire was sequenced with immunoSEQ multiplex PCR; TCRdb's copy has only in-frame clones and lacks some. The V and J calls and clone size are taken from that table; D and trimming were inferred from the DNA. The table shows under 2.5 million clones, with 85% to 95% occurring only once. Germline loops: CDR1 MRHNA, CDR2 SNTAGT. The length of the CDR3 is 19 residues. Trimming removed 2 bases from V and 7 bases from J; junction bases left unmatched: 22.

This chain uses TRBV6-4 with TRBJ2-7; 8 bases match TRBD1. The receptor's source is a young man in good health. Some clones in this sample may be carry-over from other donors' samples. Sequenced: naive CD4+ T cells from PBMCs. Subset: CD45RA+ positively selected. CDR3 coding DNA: TGTGCCAGCAGTGACCTGACCGGGACAGGTCCTTACCCCGGGCGGGAGCAGTACTTC. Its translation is CASSDLTGTGPYPGREQYF.